This is a list of T cell receptor beta chains from one sample in a study of T cell repertoires in cytomegalovirus infection. Their target antigens are unknown. A single record per CDR3 protein comes from TCRdb applying MiXCR to the reads. The table has some 560,000 distinct CDR3 sequences, approximately 40% seen once. The input for sequencing was cultured PBMCs, taken from culture after CMV antigen stimulation. These receptors all stem from a human donor in good health (CMV status not recorded). Some clones in this sample may be carry-over from other donors' samples. Each CDR3 is given without its conserved first and last residue. Fields, in order: V gene, J gene, CDR3 protein.

TRBV7-9,TRBJ2-7,ASSSLGTGSYEQY
TRBV7-8,TRBJ1-2,ASSTKSGVPANYGYT
TRBV7-2,TRBJ2-5,ASTRWAGGGAQETQY
TRBV4-3,TRBJ2-3,ASSQDAFTDTQY
TRBV5-6,TRBJ1-5,ASSRTTGTQPQH
TRBV7-2,TRBJ1-6,ASSTMSANSPLH
TRBV10-3,TRBJ2-7,AISGVAGLYEQY
TRBV12-3/TRBV12-4,TRBJ2-7,ASSHSHVTGSYEQY
TRBV6-2/TRBV6-3,TRBJ2-1,ASKSRTSGPDNEQF
TRBV4-1,TRBJ2-5,ASSQEYPGPQETQY
TRBV6-1,TRBJ2-7,ASIPNGREDEQY